This paragraph reports one TCR beta chain. Its antigen is as yet unknown. The data are from a study of cytomegalovirus exposure and HLA in healthy donors. PCR was performed using 60 Vbeta and 13 Jbeta primers. Sequenced by immunoSEQ multiplex PCR; TCRdb stores in-frame clones only, minus some. The sample holds roughly 160,000 clones; approximately 84% are singletons and the top ten take about 2.4%. The CDR3 contains 15 residues. The V gene's germline CDR1 is LNHDA and CDR2 SQIVND (reference sequence). Trimming left V 4 bases short and J 7 bases short, with 18 bases between. Study results and limitations: CMV serostatus alone was available as immune exposure information. DRB1 had the most TCR associations and HLA-C the fewest, a later analysis found, with rates varying by HLA locus.

The sequencing input was PBMCs. The receptor comes from a man younger than 45 in good health and CMV-seropositive. The chain recombines TRBV19 with TRBJ2-3, with a weak D call TRBD2 (7 bases). The CDR3 region has the DNA TGTGCCAGTAGTAGGAAAGGGGGGAGGGATAATACGCAGTATTTT. Its protein is CASSRKGGRDNTQYF.